Following are 24 T cell receptor beta chains from one sample sequenced in a study of blood T cell repertoires in COVID-19. TCRdb keeps only in-frame clones here, not all; method: immunoSEQ multiplex PCR. Of tens of thousands of clones in the sample, 86% were seen once. Source material: peripheral blood. These receptors came from a woman of 80 years or more in a cohort sampled during active or convalescent COVID-19.

This chain uses TRBV9 with TRBJ2-3; D perhaps matches TRBD1 (5 bases). Germline values: CDR1 SGDLS, CDR2 YYNGEE. V shed 2 bases and J shed 6 bases, with 13 bases lying between them. The CDR3 covers 14 residues. CDR3 sequence: CASSVERGYDTQYF. The CDR3 nucleotides read TGTGCCAGCAGCGTGGAAAGGGGATACGATACGCAGTATTTT.

The V call is TRBV5-6, the J call TRBJ1-1; no clear D gene. This CDR3 comprises 13 residues. Trimming removed 0 bases at V and 1 base at J, with 4 bases between. Germline V gene data show CDR1 as SGHDT and CDR2 as YYEEEE. CDR3 amino acids: CASSLASNTEAFF. CDR3 sequence (DNA): TGTGCCAGCAGCTTGGCGTCGAACACTGAAGCTTTCTTT.

The J gene is TRBJ2-7, the V gene TRBV5-4, with 12 bases lining up with TRBD2. Germline-derived CDR1 and CDR2 are SGHNT and YYREEE (reference sequence). The ends lost 4 bases at V and 7 bases at J; junction bases unmatched: 6. This CDR3 contains 14 residues. The DNA for the CDR3 is TGTGCCAGCAGCCTAGCGGGAGGGCCTTATGAGCAGTACTTC. Translated: CASSLAGGPYEQYF.

This clone was found once. J is TRBJ1-2 and V is TRBV5-6, with 8 bases identical to TRBD1. CDR1 and CDR2 from the germline V gene are SGHDT and YYEEEE. The junction had 6 bases not matched to a gene; V was cut back by 0 bases and J by 2 bases. The CDR3 extends over 16 amino acids. The CDR3 is CASSLAKDRANYGYTF. The CDR3 DNA reads as TGTGCCAGCAGCTTGGCCAAGGACAGGGCAAACTATGGCTACACCTTC.

The chain joins TRBV3-1 (or the pseudogene TRBV3-2) to TRBJ1-5, with a tentative D call TRBD1 (6 bases). Germline lookup yields CDR1 LGHDT and CDR2 YNNKEL (reference sequence). This CDR3 is 15 amino acids long. Trimming removed 4 bases from V and 1 base from J, with 11 bases in between. The CDR3 DNA reads TGTGCCAGCAGCCCAAAGCAGGGGAGCAATCAGCCCCAGCATTTT. Protein product: CASSPKQGSNQPQHF.

The gene calls are TRBV6-4 and TRBJ2-3, with 12 bases fitting TRBD2. This CDR3 contains 16 residues. Germline lookup yields CDR1 MRHNA and CDR2 SNTAGT. J lost 2 bases, V lost 5 bases, and 5 bases had no gene match. Written as DNA, the CDR3 is TGTGCCAGCAGTCCGGGACTAGCGGGTTTCACAGATACGCAGTATTTT. It is translated as CASSPGLAGFTDTQYF.

This rearrangement joins TRBV24-1 to TRBJ1-2; D is perhaps TRBD1 (6 bases). Trimming left V 3 bases short and J 4 bases short, with 11 bases between. Germline CDR1 reads KGHDR; CDR2 reads SFDVKD. The CDR3 has 14 amino acids. The CDR3 DNA follows: TGTGCCACCAGTGATCAGGGGCCGGCCTATGGCTACACCTTC. Translation: CATSDQGPAYGYTF.

V and J are TRBV5-1 and TRBJ1-2, with D unresolved. CDR1 is SGHRS and CDR2 is YFSETQ in the germline V gene. This CDR3 comprises 12 residues. The ends were cut back, 4 bases at V and 7 bases at J, with 11 bases in the middle. In nucleotides, the CDR3 is TGCGCCAGCAGCCCAGGAGGTTCTGGCTACACCTTC. Amino acid sequence: CASSPGGSGYTF.

The V and J genes are TRBV14 and TRBJ2-7; 8 bases match TRBD1. Trimming took 2 bases from V and 2 from J; bases not matched to a gene: 8. This CDR3 spans 16 amino acids. The germline V gene has CDR1 SGHDN and CDR2 FVKESK. The CDR3 region has the DNA TGTGCCAGCAGCCAACAAAGACAGGGGTGGGCCTACGAGCAGTACTTC. Its translation is CASSQQRQGWAYEQYF. The variable domain in full, with the rest retrieved from reference TRBV14 and TRBJ2-7, is EAGVTQFPSHSVIEKGQTVTLRCDPISGHDNLYWYRRVMGKEIKFLLHFVKESKQDESGMPNNRFLAERTGGTYSTLKVQPAELEDSGVYFCASSQQRQGWAYEQYFGPGTRLTVT.

The chain employs TRBV5-1 and TRBJ1-3; no firm D call. The CDR3 is 15 residues long. The germline V and J ends were trimmed by 4 bases and 0 bases, with 11 bases remaining between them. Germline V lookup: CDR1 SGHRS, CDR2 YFSETQ. The CDR3 sequence: CASSETPNSGNTIYF. In nucleotides, the CDR3 is TGCGCCAGCAGCGAAACACCGAACTCTGGAAACACCATATATTTT.

The V gene is TRBV6-1, the J gene TRBJ2-4; 8 bases match TRBD1. V shed 3 bases and J 7 bases; nucleotides not matched to a gene: 8. Germline V gene data show CDR1 as MNHNS and CDR2 as SASEGT. This CDR3 is built from 15 residues. This chain's CDR3 is CASSDTGQGGNIQYF. CDR3 DNA: TGTGCCAGCAGTGATACAGGACAGGGTGGGAACATTCAGTACTTC.

The CDR3 bases are TGTGCCAGCAGCCAAGATCAGGGGTCCTATGGCTACACCTTC. This sequence encodes CASSQDQGSYGYTF. The chain carries TRBV3-1 (or the pseudogene TRBV3-2) and TRBJ1-2; the D gene is possibly TRBD1 (6 bases). V was pared by 0 bases and J by 4 bases, with 9 bases between. The germline V gene has CDR1 LGHDT and CDR2 YNNKEL (reference sequence). The CDR3 is 14 amino acids.

The rearrangement links TRBV5-6 to TRBJ2-7; TRBD1 aligns across 8 bases. V lost 2 bases, J lost 3 bases, and 10 bases stayed unmatched. Germline CDR1 and CDR2: SGHDT and YYEEEE. The CDR3 spans 16 residues. In nucleotides, the CDR3 is TGTGCCAGCAGCTTCCCGACAGGGGAAGGGTTCTACGAGCAGTACTTC. It translates to CASSFPTGEGFYEQYF. The full variable domain, completed using reference TRBV5-6 and TRBJ2-7, is DAGVTQSPTHLIKTRGQQVTLRCSPKSGHDTVSWYQQALGQGPQFIFQYYEEEERQRGNFPDRFSGHQFPNYSSELNVNALLLGDSALYLCASSFPTGEGFYEQYFGPGTRLTVT.

The chain combines TRBV6-5 with TRBJ1-2, with 7 positions matching TRBD1. The ends lost 6 bases at V and 0 bases at J; junction bases unmatched: 4. The CDR3 runs 14 residues. The V gene's germline CDR1 is MNHEY and CDR2 SVGAGI. CDR3 sequence reads: CASSGQAANYGYTF. DNA of the CDR3: TGTGCCAGCAGCGGACAGGCAGCTAACTATGGCTACACCTTC.

The DNA for the CDR3 is TGTGCCAGCAGCTTGGGACTAGCGGGAGTAGCCAATGAGCAGTTCTTC. Translated, it gives CASSLGLAGVANEQFF. The chain carries TRBV5-8 and TRBJ2-1, with TRBD2 identical over 12 bases. This CDR3 has 16 residues. Germline V gene sequence: CDR1 SGHTS, CDR2 YDEGEE. Trimming took 0 bases from V and 6 from J; bases not matched to a gene: 4.

V usage is TRBV6-5 and J usage is TRBJ2-7; 12 bases line up with TRBD2. This CDR3 contains 15 residues. Unmatched junction bases numbered 8, after V lost 6 bases and J lost 5 bases. CDR1 MNHEY and CDR2 SVGAGI come from the germline V gene. CDR3 sequence: CASRFGLAGLHEQYV. Here the CDR3 DNA reads TGTGCCAGCAGGTTCGGACTAGCGGGACTCCACGAGCAGTACGTC.

The genes are TRBV2 and TRBJ1-5; D is possibly TRBD1 (6 bases). Per germline, CDR1 SNHLY and CDR2 FYNNEI. The CDR3 consists of 15 residues. V was clipped by 8 bases and J by 0 bases, with 14 bases between them. CDR3 sequence: CASGKTGNSNQPQHF. In nucleotides, the CDR3 is TGTGCCAGCGGGAAAACAGGGAATAGCAATCAGCCCCAGCATTTT.

This clone has only one observation. The chain is built from TRBV19 and TRBJ1-1; a weak D match, TRBD1 (5 bases). This CDR3 is 13 amino acids long. Germline V lookup: CDR1 LNHDA, CDR2 SQIVND (reference sequence). V was pared by 7 bases and J by 0 bases, with 9 bases between. The CDR3 spells CASKDTMNTEAFF. DNA for the CDR3: TGTGCCAGTAAGGACACCATGAACACTGAAGCTTTCTTT.

The CDR3 region has the DNA TGTGCCAGCAGCTCCGGGACTCTAAAAGAGACCCAGTACTTC. It codes for CASSSGTLKETQYF. The chain couples TRBV5-8 to TRBJ2-5; possibly TRBD2 for D (6 bases). Germline CDR1 SGHTS, CDR2 YDEGEE. V was pared by 3 bases and J by 3 bases, with 12 bases between. CDR3 length: 14 residues.

In DNA form, the CDR3 reads TGTGCCAGCAGCCCAATGGGGAGCTCCTACAATGAGCAGTTCTTC. It specifies CASSPMGSSYNEQFF. The rearrangement joins TRBV11-2 to TRBJ2-1, with D possibly being TRBD2 (5 bases). The CDR3 is made up of 15 amino acids. Trimming stripped 5 bases from V and 0 bases from J, with 11 bases between. From germline, CDR1 is SGHAT and CDR2 FQNNGV.

In its sample, this clone was seen once. This chain links TRBV7-3 with TRBJ2-7, with 10 positions matching TRBD1. Unmatched junction bases numbered 6, after V lost 4 bases and J lost 3 bases. Looked up from germline, CDR1 is SGHTA and CDR2 is FQGTGA. The CDR3 is made up of 15 amino acids. The CDR3, as DNA: TGTGCCAGCAGCTCCTGGGACAGGGGCATCTACGAGCAGTACGTC. This gives the protein CASSSWDRGIYEQYV.

This clone was seen more than once but under ten times. The V and J genes are TRBV2 and TRBJ1-1; D gene uncertain. CDR1 is SNHLY and CDR2 is FYNNEI in the germline V gene. The V end lost 8 bases, the J end lost 1 base, and 8 bases lay between the germline ends. CDR3 size: 12 residues. CDR3: CASPGGNTEAFF. CDR3 bases: TGTGCCAGCCCGGGAGGGAACACTGAAGCTTTCTTT.

The J gene is TRBJ2-5, the V gene TRBV5-8; TRBD1 might be the D (6 bases). Germline loops: CDR1 SGHTS, CDR2 YDEGEE. V gave up 0 bases and J gave up 5 bases, with 17 bases separating them. CDR3 length: 16 amino acids. This CDR3 is CASSLGAGEIRETQYF. The CDR3 DNA is TGTGCCAGCAGCTTGGGGGCAGGGGAGATCCGGGAGACCCAGTACTTC.

This sequence joins TRBV3-1 (or the pseudogene TRBV3-2) and TRBJ1-6; TRBD1 agrees at 7 bases. The V gene's germline CDR1 is LGHDT and CDR2 YNNKEL (reference sequence). Germline trimming cut 6 bases from V and 11 bases from J; bases unmatched to any gene: 10. CDR3 length: 14 residues. CDR3 loop: CASRPTGIGTPLHF. In DNA, the CDR3 is TGTGCCAGCAGACCGACAGGGATTGGGACACCCCTCCACTTT.